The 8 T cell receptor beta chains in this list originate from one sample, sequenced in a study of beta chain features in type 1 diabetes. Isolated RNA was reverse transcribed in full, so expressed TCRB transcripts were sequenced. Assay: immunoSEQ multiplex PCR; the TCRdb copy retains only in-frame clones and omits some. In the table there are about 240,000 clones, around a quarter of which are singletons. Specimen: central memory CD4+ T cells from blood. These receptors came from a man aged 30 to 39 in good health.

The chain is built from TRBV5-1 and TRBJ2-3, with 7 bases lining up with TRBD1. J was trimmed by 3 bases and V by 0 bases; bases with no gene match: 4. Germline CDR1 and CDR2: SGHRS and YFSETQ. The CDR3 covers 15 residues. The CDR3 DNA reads TGCGCCAGCAGCTTGGAGGGGGCGAGAACAGATACGCAGTATTTT. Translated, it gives CASSLEGARTDTQYF.

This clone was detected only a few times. The CDR3 region is CASSRGTDTQYF. The CDR3 DNA reads as TGTGCCAGCAGCAGGGGAACAGATACGCAGTATTTT. This chain joins TRBV5-4 and TRBJ2-3, with D tentatively TRBD1 (5 bases). CDR1 is SGHNT and CDR2 is YYREEE in the germline V gene (reference sequence). The CDR3 sequence is 12 residues long. V was clipped by 4 bases and J by 3 bases, with 6 bases between them.

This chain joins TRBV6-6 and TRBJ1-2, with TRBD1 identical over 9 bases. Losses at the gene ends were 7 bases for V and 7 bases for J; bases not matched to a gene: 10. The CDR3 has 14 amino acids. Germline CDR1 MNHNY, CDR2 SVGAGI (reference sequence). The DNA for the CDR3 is TGTGCCAGCACCCGGGACAGGGTCCATGGTGGCTACACCTTC. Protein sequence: CASTRDRVHGGYTF.

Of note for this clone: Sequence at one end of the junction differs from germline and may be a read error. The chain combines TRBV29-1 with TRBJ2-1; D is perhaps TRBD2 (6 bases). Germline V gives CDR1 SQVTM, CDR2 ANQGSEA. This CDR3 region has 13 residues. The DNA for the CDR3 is TGCAGCGTTGATTGGGACTCCGACAATGAGCAGTTCTTC. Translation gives CSVDWDSDNEQFF.

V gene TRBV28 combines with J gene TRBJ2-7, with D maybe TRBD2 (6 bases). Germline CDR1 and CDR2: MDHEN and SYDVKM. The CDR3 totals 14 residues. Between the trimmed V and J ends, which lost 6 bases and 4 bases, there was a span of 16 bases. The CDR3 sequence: CASRLGSLVYEQYF. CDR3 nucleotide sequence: TGTGCCAGCAGACTCGGGAGTTTGGTTTACGAGCAGTACTTC.

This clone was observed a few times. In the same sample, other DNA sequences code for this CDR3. As DNA, the CDR3 is TGCAGCGTTGAAAGGGATACTGGGGAGCTGTTTTTT. Its protein product is CSVERDTGELFF. The J gene is TRBJ2-2, the V gene TRBV29-1; D gene uncertain. Trimming shortened V by 2 bases and J by 8 bases, and 9 bases separated the two germline ends. The CDR3 loop spans 12 amino acids. Germline V gene data show CDR1 as SQVTM and CDR2 as ANQGSEA.

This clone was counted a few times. CDR3 DNA: TGTGCCAGCAGTGTAAAGAACACTGAAGCTTTCTTT. Translation gives CASSVKNTEAFF. This rearrangement joins TRBV6-1 to TRBJ1-1; D is unresolved. Germline CDR1 and CDR2: MNHNS and SASEGT. The CDR3 sequence is 12 residues long. V lost 4 bases and J lost 1, with 4 bases in between.

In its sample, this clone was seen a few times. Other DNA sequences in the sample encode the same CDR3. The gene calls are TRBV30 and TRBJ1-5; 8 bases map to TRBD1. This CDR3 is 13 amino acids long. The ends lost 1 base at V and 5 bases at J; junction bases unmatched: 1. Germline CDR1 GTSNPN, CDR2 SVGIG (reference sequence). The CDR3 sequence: CAWSGQGYQPQHF. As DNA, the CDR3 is TGTGCCTGGAGTGGACAGGGGTATCAGCCCCAGCATTTT.